This TCR beta chain was sequenced for a study of beta chain features in type 1 diabetes. In germline, CDR1 is MNHEY, CDR2 SVGAGI. Germline trimming cut 3 bases from V and 5 bases from J; bases unmatched to any gene: 4. The CDR3 runs 15 residues. Isolated RNA was reverse transcribed in full, so expressed TCRB transcripts were sequenced. Profiled with immunoSEQ multiplex PCR; TCRdb holds only in-frame clones, not every one. The table shows some 44,000 clones, with roughly half occurring only once. This clone was seen more than once but under ten times. This clonotype originated in a young woman in good health. The V call is TRBV6-5, the J call TRBJ2-1; 10 bases line up with TRBD2. The sample taken for sequencing was Tregs from blood. CDR3 nucleotides: TGTGCCAGCAGTTATAGCGGGAGGCGGGACAATGAGCAGTTCTTC. Its translation is CASSYSGRRDNEQFF.